This TCR beta chain was documented in a study of blood T cell repertoires in COVID-19. The protocol was immunoSEQ multiplex PCR, while the TCRdb copy is restricted to in-frame clones and leaves out a portion. The profile shows hundreds of thousands of clones, around 86% of them singletons. This clone has a count of ten or more. The receptor was derived from a woman aged 60-75 years with active or convalescent COVID-19. Sequencing used peripheral blood.

The CDR3 sequence: CASSAARTANYGYTF. The CDR3 region has the DNA TGTGCCAGTAGTGCAGCCCGGACAGCTAACTATGGCTACACCTTC. The chain links TRBV19 to TRBJ1-2; possible D gene TRBD1, 6 bases. The length of the CDR3 is 15 residues. Germline assignment: CDR1 LNHDA and CDR2 SQIVND (reference sequence). Trimming stripped 5 bases from V and 0 bases from J, with 13 bases between. Full variable domain (rest looked up from reference TRBV19 and TRBJ1-2): DGGITQSPKYLFRKEGQNVTLSCEQNLNHDAMYWYRQDPGQGLRLIYYSQIVNDFQKGDIAEGYSVSREKKESFPLTVTSAQKNPTAFYLCASSAARTANYGYTFGSGTRLTVV.